The rows below give T cell receptor beta chains drawn from one sample of a study of molecular identifiers for immune sequencing clone quantification. TCRdb ran MiXCR on the PCR reads and lists one entry per CDR3 protein. In the table there are 37,000 or so distinct CDR3 sequences, less than 20% of which are singletons. The sequencing input was naive CD8+ T cells from blood, with Jurkat cell RNA spiked in. The receptors originated from a human donor in good health. Some libraries in this study had Jurkat cell RNA spiked in. Both conserved end residues are part of each CDR3. D genes are given only for firm matches. Clone sizes are given selectively: once, few, many, or a class where the clone is expanded.

>TRBV20-1|NA|TRBJ2-6|NA
TGCAGTGCTAGAGATATTTACTCTGGGGCCAACGTCCTGACTTTC
CSARDIYSGANVLTF
>TRBV28|NA|TRBJ2-5|NA
TGTGCCAGCAGTTCAGGTTCCACTTGGGAAGAGACCCAGTGCTTC
CASSSGSTWEETQCF
>TRBV27|many|TRBJ2-7|TRBD1
TGTGCCAGCAGTTTATCGATATCGACAGGGGTCGGGAGCTCCTACGAGCAGTACTTC
CASSLSISTGVGSSYEQYF
>TRBV27|NA|TRBJ2-7|TRBD1
TGTGCCAGTAGGAGATTACAGGGGACAATCTATGGGGAGCAGTACTTC
CASRRLQGTIYGEQYF
>TRBV7-6|few|TRBJ2-1|NA
TGTGCCAGCAGCTTCGGAACCGGACTCTGGGGGTGGCAGTTCTTC
CASSFGTGLWGWQFF
>TRBV16|many|TRBJ2-7|NA
TGTGCCAGCAGCCACGCAGTCTACTACGAGCAGTACTTC
CASSHAVYYEQYF
>TRBV4-1|many|TRBJ2-1|NA
TGCGCCAGCAGCCAGGGGCAGAGGGAGTTCTTC
CASSQGQREFF
>TRBV7-2|medium-sized|TRBJ2-5|NA
TGTGCCAGCAGCTGGGTGGGCGGGGCGGAGACCCAGTACTTC
CASSWVGGAETQYF
>TRBV12-3/TRBV12-4|many|TRBJ2-3|NA
TGTGCCAGCAGTTTGATAAGGGGAGACAGCACAGATACGCAGTATTTT
CASSLIRGDSTDTQYF
>TRBV9|many|TRBJ2-2|TRBD2
TGTGCCAGCAGCGCCCCGCGGGGGGAAGCGAACACCGGGGAGCTGTTTTTT
CASSAPRGEANTGELFF
>TRBV7-9|many|TRBJ2-3|NA
TGTGCCAGCAGCTACGGACTGAACACAGATACGCAGTATTTT
CASSYGLNTDTQYF
>TRBV25-1|few|TRBJ2-3|TRBD1
TGTGCCAGCAATCCCCCCGGGACAGATTTT
CASNPPGTDF
>TRBV20-1|NA|TRBJ1-6|NA
TGCGGTGCCATATTCTCAGGGAGCTCCTATAATTCACCCCTCCACTTT
CGAIFSGSSYNSPLHF
>TRBV18|NA|TRBJ2-3|NA
TGTGCCAGCTCACCAATCGCCCACGGGCCAGATACGCAGTATTTT
CASSPIAHGPDTQYF
>TRBV6-2/TRBV6-3|NA|TRBJ2-1|NA
TGTGCCAGCAGTTACTCAACCGGGCGTTCAGGCAATGAGCAGTTCTTC
CASSYSTGRSGNEQFF
>TRBV7-6|many|TRBJ2-6|NA
TGTGCCAGCAGCCCCCCTAACGTCGGGAGTAGTAGCCCTGGGGCCAACGTCCTGACTTTC
CASSPPNVGSSSPGANVLTF
>TRBV5-1|NA|TRBJ1-1|NA
TGCGCCAGCAGCTTGGAGGTAGGGGACGCTTTCTTT
CASSLEVGDAFF
>TRBV29-1|many|TRBJ1-5|NA
TGCAGCGTTTCGCGCGGAAACAATCAGCCCCAGCATTTT
CSVSRGNNQPQHF
>TRBV2|many|TRBJ1-4|NA
TGTGCCAGCAGTGAATGGGAACGGACGGGAGAAAAACTGTTTTTT
CASSEWERTGEKLFF
>TRBV19|many|TRBJ1-1|NA
TGTGCCAGTAGTCCGCAGGGCGGCACTGAAGCTTTCTTT
CASSPQGGTEAFF
>TRBV12-3/TRBV12-4|many|TRBJ2-2|TRBD2
TGTGCCAGCAGTTCCGCGCTAGCGGGAGGTGGTAGCACCGGGGAGCTGTTTTTT
CASSSALAGGGSTGELFF
>TRBV5-1|many|TRBJ1-1|NA
TGCGCCAGCAAATCAAGACCTAACACTGAAGCTTTCTTT
CASKSRPNTEAFF
>TRBV4-3|NA|TRBJ2-1|NA
TGCGCCAGCTCCGACAGGAGCTCCTACAATGAGCAGTTCTTC
CASSDRSSYNEQFF
>TRBV19|many|TRBJ2-7|TRBD1
TGTGCCAGTAGTCGAGACCCCGGGACAGACTACGAGCAGTACTTC
CASSRDPGTDYEQYF
>TRBV12-3/TRBV12-4|many|TRBJ1-4|NA
TGTGCCAGCAGTCGTAGTGTGACTAATGAAAAACTGTTTTTT
CASSRSVTNEKLFF
>TRBV29-1|many|TRBJ2-3|TRBD2
TGCAGCGTAGTCCCTAGCGGGAGCACAGATACGCAGTATTTT
CSVVPSGSTDTQYF
>TRBV9|many|TRBJ2-7|NA
TGTGCCAGCAGCGTAGCGGCCTCCTACGAGCAGTACTTC
CASSVAASYEQYF
>TRBV2|many|TRBJ1-5|NA
TGTGCCAGCAGTGAGGGACTTAGTCAGCCCCAGCATTTT
CASSEGLSQPQHF
>TRBV11-2|many|TRBJ2-1|TRBD1
TGTGCCAGCAGCGTCATCTCGGGACAGAACACCTACAATGAGCAGTTCTTC
CASSVISGQNTYNEQFF
>TRBV5-1|many|TRBJ2-7|TRBD2
TGCGCCAGCAGCTTGAGACTAGCGGGGGCCTACGAGCAGTACTTC
CASSLRLAGAYEQYF
>TRBV28|NA|TRBJ2-7|NA
TGTGCCAGCAGTTTCAGAGGTATGATGAACTACGAGCAGTACTTC
CASSFRGMMNYEQYF
>TRBV20-1|many|TRBJ2-3|TRBD2
TGCAGTGCTAGCCCGTCCGGGACTAGCGGGAGTCTAGATACGCAGTATTTT
CSASPSGTSGSLDTQYF
>TRBV4-3|medium-sized|TRBJ2-7|NA
TGCGCCAGCAGCCAAGACAGGCAGGGAATCTACGAGCAGTACTTC
CASSQDRQGIYEQYF
>TRBV2|many|TRBJ2-7|NA
TGTGCCAGCAGTGATCCTCGCAACTCCTACGAGCAGTACTTC
CASSDPRNSYEQYF
>TRBV20-1|many|TRBJ2-1|NA
TGCAGTGCTAGGGTTGTAGGGGGCAATGAGCAGTTCTTC
CSARVVGGNEQFF
>TRBV5-1|many|TRBJ1-1|NA
TGCGCCAGCAGCCTGGTAACCTCGAACACTGAAGCTTTCTTT
CASSLVTSNTEAFF
>TRBV9|many|TRBJ2-3|NA
TGTGCCAGCAGCCCCTTGGGCACCGCAGGGGATACGCAGTATTTT
CASSPLGTAGDTQYF
>TRBV28|NA|TRBJ2-7|NA
TGTGCCAGCAGTTTGGGACGGGACACTTCCTACGAGCAGTACTTC
CASSLGRDTSYEQYF
>TRBV28|many|TRBJ2-7|TRBD1
TGTGCCAGCAGTCCCTCCATTACGACAGGGACCTTAGGCGAGCAGTACTTC
CASSPSITTGTLGEQYF